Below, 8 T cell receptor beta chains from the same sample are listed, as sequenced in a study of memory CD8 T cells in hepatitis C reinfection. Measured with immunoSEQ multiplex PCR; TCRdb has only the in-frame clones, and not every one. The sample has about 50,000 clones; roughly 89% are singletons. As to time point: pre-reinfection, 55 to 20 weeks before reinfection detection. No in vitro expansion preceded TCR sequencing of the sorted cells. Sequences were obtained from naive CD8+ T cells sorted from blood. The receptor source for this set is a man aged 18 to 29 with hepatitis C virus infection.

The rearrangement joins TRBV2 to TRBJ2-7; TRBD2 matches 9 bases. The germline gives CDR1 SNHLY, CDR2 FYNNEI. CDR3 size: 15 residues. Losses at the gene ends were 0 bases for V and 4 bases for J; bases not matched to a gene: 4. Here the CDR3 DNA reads TGTGCCAGCAGTGAAGCAGCGGGGGGCGGTTACGAGCAGTACGTC. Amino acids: CASSEAAGGGYEQYV.

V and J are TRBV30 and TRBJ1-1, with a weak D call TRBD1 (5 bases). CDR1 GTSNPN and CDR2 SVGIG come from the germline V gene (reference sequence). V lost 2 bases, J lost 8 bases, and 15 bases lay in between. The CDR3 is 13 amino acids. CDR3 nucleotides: TGTGCCTGGAGTTCCGACAGCTTAGAAGAAGCTTTCTTT. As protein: CAWSSDSLEEAFF. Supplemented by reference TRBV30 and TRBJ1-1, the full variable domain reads SQTIHQWPATLVQPVGSPLSLECTVEGTSNPNLYWYRQAAGRGLQLLFYSVGIGQISSEVPQNLSASRPQDRQFILSSKKLLLSDSGFYLCAWSSDSLEEAFFGQGTRLTVV.

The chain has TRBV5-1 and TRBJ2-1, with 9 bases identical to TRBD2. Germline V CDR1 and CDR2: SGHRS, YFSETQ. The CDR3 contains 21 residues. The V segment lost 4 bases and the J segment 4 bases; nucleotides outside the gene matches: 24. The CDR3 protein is CASSPETSGILSSRGYNEQFF. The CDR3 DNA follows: TGCGCCAGCAGCCCGGAGACTAGCGGCATCCTTTCCAGCCGGGGTTACAATGAGCAGTTCTTC.

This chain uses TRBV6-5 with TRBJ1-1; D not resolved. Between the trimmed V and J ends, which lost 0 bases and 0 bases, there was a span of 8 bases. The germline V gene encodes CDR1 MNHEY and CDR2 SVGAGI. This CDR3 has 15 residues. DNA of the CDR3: TGTGCCAGCAGTTACTCGGGAGGGATGAACACTGAAGCTTTCTTT. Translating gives CASSYSGGMNTEAFF.

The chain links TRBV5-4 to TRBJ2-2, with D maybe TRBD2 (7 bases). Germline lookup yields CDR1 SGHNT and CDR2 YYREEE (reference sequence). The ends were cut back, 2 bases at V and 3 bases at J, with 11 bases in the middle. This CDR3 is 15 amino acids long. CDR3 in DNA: TGTGCCAGCAGCTTCGAAGGGGGGGACACCGGGGAGCTGTTTTTT. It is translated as CASSFEGGDTGELFF.

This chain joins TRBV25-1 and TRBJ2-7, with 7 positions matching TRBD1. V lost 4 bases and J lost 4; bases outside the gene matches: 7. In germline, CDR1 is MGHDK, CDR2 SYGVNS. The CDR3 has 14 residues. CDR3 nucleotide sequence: TGTGCCAGCAGTGGATACCCACAGGGGTACGAGCAGTACGTC. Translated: CASSGYPQGYEQYV.

The CDR3 loop reads CSVMDRGLGYTF. The CDR3 bases are TGCAGCGTTATGGACAGGGGGCTCGGCTACACCTTC. The chain couples TRBV29-1 to TRBJ1-2, with 11 bases lining up with TRBD1. V was clipped by 5 bases and J by 8 bases; unmatched bases: 4. The CDR3 has 12 residues. The V gene's germline CDR1 is SQVTM and CDR2 ANQGSEA.

The CDR3 DNA is TGTGCCAGCCGAGGGAGGGGGGTGTACGAGCAGTACTTC. Translating it yields CASRGRGVYEQYF. The V and J genes are TRBV2 and TRBJ2-7, with TRBD2 as a possible D gene (7 bases). Deletions cut 8 bases from V and 4 bases from J, with 15 bases between. The CDR3 loop spans 13 amino acids. In germline, CDR1 is SNHLY, CDR2 FYNNEI.